This TCR beta chain was profiled in a study of cytomegalovirus exposure and HLA in healthy donors (dated by TCRdb to 2017 to 2019). For the study in its entirety: An earlier analysis of roughly 570 of the donors reported approximately 300 Gb of sequence data and around 100 million unique TCR beta sequences obtained from about 179 million T cells. About 300 gigabases of sequencing data and 70 million to 100 million unique TCR sequences were included in an early release covering under 650 HLA-typed donors. Of the roughly 400 genotyped donors, roughly 85% fell in the genetic ancestry cluster associated with self-reported Caucasian donors. The study was designed to test whether signatures of past pathogen exposure could be identified by cataloging public T cell receptors. The T cell repertoires of roughly 660 subjects were profiled by immunosequencing and related to cytomegalovirus serostatus. In addition to the first cohort of approximately 670 subjects, a separate validation cohort of approximately 120 different subjects was used. High-throughput TCR immunosequencing, statistical association of individual TCRs with disease status, and machine learning were combined to predict cytomegalovirus infection status. A later analysis re-analyzed previously published TCR beta repertoires from hundreds of donors and added high-resolution HLA genotyping to study TCR occurrence patterns. In the later analysis, no new phenotypic data were used to find candidate immune exposures; instead, reliance was placed on TCR beta sequences and their occurrence across donors. In an earlier analysis of a few hundred of the donors, high-throughput TCR beta sequencing was used to judge whether each TCR beta V gene segment behaved as functional or pseudogenic. Donor age, sex, ethnicity and CMV serostatus were collected together with the repertoire data. A later genetic analysis used genome-wide SNP genotypes for about 60% of the roughly 670 donors, treating that subset as a discovery cohort. All discovery cohort repertoires had been generated using a single sequencing platform. Class I and class II HLA loci were covered by the typing at four-digit resolution. The number of typed donors differed by locus: about 620-640 for A, B, C, DRB1 and DQB1; approximately 540 for DQA1; approximately 600 for DPA1; and some 430 for DPB1. Four or five DR-DQ haplotypes were handled as single units for association and clustering, since linkage in the cohort was strong. Among under 450 genotyped donors of the cohort, an average of approximately 250,000 unique TCR beta nucleotide sequences were sequenced per donor, roughly 20% of them non-productive.

This clone has a handful of counts. Its antigen specificity is not known. Per-base qualities were not stored, and no clone one base away is much larger. Library method: the immunoSEQ multiplex PCR assay. A mixture of 60 forward primers for TCR Vbeta segments and 13 reverse primers for TCR Jbeta segments was used in the multiplex PCR. A multiplex PCR assay on genomic DNA amplified the CDR3 region of rearranged TCR beta genes. On the Illumina HiSeq System, the amplified TCR beta libraries were sequenced as 87-base-pair reads. The paper's processing steps were these. Across the 700 or so repertoires, a later analysis counted roughly 84 million unique TCR beta chains, 9.5 million to 12 million of which were shared by at least two donors. A nearest-neighbor algorithm error-corrected the raw reads and collapsed the reads into unique sequences, merging closely related sequences to remove PCR and sequencing errors. To assign V, D and J gene segments, CDR3 sequences were aligned to IMGT reference sequences. For a sequence to be retained, a match of at least six nucleotides to both a V gene segment and a J gene segment was required. A rearrangement was called productive if the CDR3 had no stop codons and remained in frame with V and J, and every other rearrangement was called non-productive. Following IMGT convention, CDR3 was defined as the stretch from the second conserved V-encoded cysteine up to the conserved J-encoded phenylalanine. The earlier analysis of about 590 of the donors excluded sequences that lacked an unambiguous match to a single V gene segment. An earlier analysis of 587 of the donors called V segments functional above 56.7% productive rearrangements and segregating when the between-donor standard deviation exceeded 5%. A statistical classification framework was built to diagnose cytomegalovirus status from the catalog of TCR beta chain sequences. A later analysis assigned V and J genes by comparing TCR nucleotide sequences with IMGT/GENE-DB human TR gene sequences. Using the TCRdist pipeline, a later analysis assigned CDR3 sequences along with most-parsimonious VDJ recombination scenarios. A later analysis defined each TCR beta chain by its CDR3 amino acid sequence plus V-gene family, and excluded reads lacking a unique V-gene family. To address suspected cross-contamination and a sequencing artifact, a later analysis removed under 600 highly shared, low-generation-probability nucleotide sequences. A later analysis calculated a clonal expansion index for each public chain from normalized within-repertoire ranks of inferred template counts. Generation probabilities in a later analysis came from a VDJ recombination model fitted to out-of-frame rearrangements, and those results were checked against IGoR. Hypergeometric tests were used in a later analysis to score TCR-TCR, TCR-HLA and TCR-CMV co-occurrence, with a repertoire-size bias correction applied to the TCR pairs. False discovery rates were estimated in a later analysis by permuting HLA or CMV assignments 20 times. In a later analysis, co-occurring TCRs were grouped with DBSCAN, and TCRdist sequence similarity was added when clustering was performed within HLA-allele-positive subsets. For co-occurrence clustering, repertoires with fewer than 30,000 or more than 120,000 public chains were excluded, along with 5 or 6 repertoires with anomalous nucleotide sharing. TCRdb limited this immuneACCESS table to in-frame rearrangements with V and J called. A share of clones is missing; checked studies link under half to unresolved V genes, and the rest is unexplained. The D gene and trimming were derived from the DNA, and the V and J assignments and clone size from that table. Within this sample are about 180,000 clones, with just under 80% of them counted one time only. The top ten constitute roughly 2% of the sample.

V is cut by 8 bases and J by 8 bases, and the space between the germline ends is 12 bases. The CDR3 measures 12 amino acids from cysteine to phenylalanine. Of all the DNA, just the CDR3 is kept, 36 bases in frame from base 1. Via the germline V gene, CDR1 is MNHEY and CDR2 SVGAGI. The cohort was made up of 666 healthy bone marrow donors. At the time of sampling, every cohort member was nominally healthy, though immune exposures that went unrecorded were likely present. The donor tested CMV seronegative and was one of the 352 seronegative cohort members. A peripheral blood sample was collected from each donor, and TCR beta sequencing was performed on peripheral blood mononuclear cells. The Qiagen DNeasy Blood Extraction Kit was used to extract genomic DNA from the blood cell samples. The paper as a whole reports these results and caveats: The earlier analysis of nearly 600 of the donors excluded fewer than 20 rarely observed V segments, including chromosome 9 orphons, because counts were too low. In both the original and validation cohorts, the classifier was reported to diagnose cytomegalovirus status with high specificity and sensitivity. In a later genetic analysis, fewer N-insertions in productive TCRs were reported among donors in an Asian-associated ancestry cluster than the roughly 670-donor mean. Correlated functional status among segregating V segments might be attributable to linkage disequilibrium, but an unknown experimental factor could not be ruled out. In vitro tests confirmed that a few of the cytomegalovirus-associated TCR beta chains recognize cytomegalovirus antigens. In a later analysis, more than 15,000 TCR beta sequences were associated with specific HLA alleles at a false discovery rate of 0.05. Assigning TCR associations to individual alleles was difficult when HLA alleles, especially DR and DQ, strongly co-occurred. A further reported finding was that TCR beta sequences accurately predicted the HLA-A and HLA-B alleles for most subjects in the first cohort. Sequencing depth was assumed to be roughly uniform across donors in the presence/absence analyses, though that assumption may not hold. A later analysis found that HLA-associated TCR beta chains were more clonally expanded and had lower generation probabilities than equally common non-associated chains. A cluster of highly shared sequence variants was judged likely to be a technical artifact of the sequencing pipeline. According to a later analysis, most CMV-associated TCR beta chains appeared to be HLA-restricted, and the HLA associations seemed to be driven largely by CMV exposure. In an earlier analysis of around 600 of the donors, most TCR beta V segments appeared in productive rearrangements about 90% or about 30% of the time, broadly matching IMGT annotations. Most TCR sequences were seen in very few donors, while some public TCRs were found in many individuals. Because some donors lacked HLA typing at each locus, the association tests relied only on the typed subset. Some IMGT-functional V segments, including TRBV6-2 and TRBV6-3, could not be distinguished by the 87-base-pair reads and were therefore excluded. An association between a missense DCLRE1C variant and V-gene and J-gene trimming of TCR beta chains was found in a later genetic analysis and replicated in an independent cohort. For the cohort, immune exposure information was limited to CMV serostatus. In a later analysis, several top co-occurrence clusters were reported to appear linked to parvovirus B19, influenza, CMV and Epstein-Barr virus. The cohort was sequenced for TCR beta chains only, and without alpha or paired-chain data the features that could be detected were limited. In the study, around 150 TCR beta chains were listed as associated with cytomegalovirus. The authors suggested that the approach could potentially be generalized to other disease states and immunological phenotypes. In a later analysis, TCR association rates were found to vary across HLA loci, with the most associated TCRs seen for DRB1 alleles and the fewest for HLA-C alleles.

Material for sequencing was PBMCs. The sequence was collected from a woman between 25 and 40 years old in good health and CMV-seronegative. This receptor chain uses TRBV6-5 and TRBJ1-4; a tentative D match to TRBD1 spans 5 bases. For the CDR3, the sequence is CASWTSGEKLFF. The sequenced DNA: TGTGCCAGCTGGACATCTGGAGAAAAACTGTTTTTT.